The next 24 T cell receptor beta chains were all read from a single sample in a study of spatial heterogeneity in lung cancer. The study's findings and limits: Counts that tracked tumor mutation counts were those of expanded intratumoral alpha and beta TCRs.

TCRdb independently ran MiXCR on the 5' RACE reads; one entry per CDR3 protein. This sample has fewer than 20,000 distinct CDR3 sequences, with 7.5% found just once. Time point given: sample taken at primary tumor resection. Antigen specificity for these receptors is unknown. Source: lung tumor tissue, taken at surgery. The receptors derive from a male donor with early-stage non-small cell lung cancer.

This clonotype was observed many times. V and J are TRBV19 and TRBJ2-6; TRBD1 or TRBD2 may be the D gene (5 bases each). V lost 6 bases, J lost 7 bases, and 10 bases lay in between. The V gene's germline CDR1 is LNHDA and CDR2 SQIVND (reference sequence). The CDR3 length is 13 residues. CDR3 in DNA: TGTGCCAGTAGGAGGGGAGTCGCCAACGTCCTGACTTTC. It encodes CASRRGVANVLTF.

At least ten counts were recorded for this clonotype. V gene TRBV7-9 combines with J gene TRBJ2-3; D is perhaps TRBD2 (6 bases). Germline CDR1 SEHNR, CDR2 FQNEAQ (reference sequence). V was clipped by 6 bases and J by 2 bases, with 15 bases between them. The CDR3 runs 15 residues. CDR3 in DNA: TGTGCCAGCAGATGGGGACGGACTAACACAGATACGCAGTATTTT. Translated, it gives CASRWGRTNTDTQYF.

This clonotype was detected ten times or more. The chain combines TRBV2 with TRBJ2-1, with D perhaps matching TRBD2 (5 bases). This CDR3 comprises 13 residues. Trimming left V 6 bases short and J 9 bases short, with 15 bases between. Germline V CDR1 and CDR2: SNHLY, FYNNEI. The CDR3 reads CASSQLVMGEQFF. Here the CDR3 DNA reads TGTGCCAGCAGCCAACTAGTTATGGGTGAGCAGTTCTTC.

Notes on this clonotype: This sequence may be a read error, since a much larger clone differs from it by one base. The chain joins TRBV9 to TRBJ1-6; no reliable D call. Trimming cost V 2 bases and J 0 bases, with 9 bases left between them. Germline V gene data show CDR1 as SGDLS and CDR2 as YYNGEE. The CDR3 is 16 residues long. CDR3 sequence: CASSVSEGSYNSPLHF. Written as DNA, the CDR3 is TGTGCCAGCAGCGTCAGTGAAGGCTCCTATAATTCACCCCTCCACTTT.

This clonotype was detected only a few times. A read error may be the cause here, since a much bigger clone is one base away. CDR3 sequence reads: CASSLGRQNQSQHF. CDR3 nucleotides: TGTGCCAGCAGCTTGGGACGGCAAAATCAGTCCCAGCATTTT. V usage is TRBV3-1 and J usage is TRBJ1-5; D may be TRBD1 (5 bases). The CDR3 consists of 14 residues. CDR1 and CDR2 from the germline V gene are LGHDT and YNNKEL (reference sequence).

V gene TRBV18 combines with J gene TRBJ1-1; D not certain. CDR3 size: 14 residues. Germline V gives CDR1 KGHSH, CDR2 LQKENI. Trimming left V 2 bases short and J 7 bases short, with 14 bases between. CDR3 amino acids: CASSPSRAQDEAFF. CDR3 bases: TGTGCCAGCTCACCATCGAGGGCTCAGGATGAAGCTTTCTTT.

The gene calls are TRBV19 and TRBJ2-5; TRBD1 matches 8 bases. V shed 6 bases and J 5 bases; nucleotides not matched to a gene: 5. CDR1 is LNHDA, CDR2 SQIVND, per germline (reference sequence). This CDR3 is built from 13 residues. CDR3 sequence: CASRDRVRETQYF. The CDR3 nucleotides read TGTGCCAGTAGGGACAGGGTGAGGGAGACCCAGTACTTC.

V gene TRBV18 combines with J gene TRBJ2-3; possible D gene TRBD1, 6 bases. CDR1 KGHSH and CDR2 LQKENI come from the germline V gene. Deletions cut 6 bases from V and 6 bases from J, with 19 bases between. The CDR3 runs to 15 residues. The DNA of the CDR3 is TGTGCCAGCTCCACCATGTCTGGGGGCGGGGATACGCAGTATTTT. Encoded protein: CASSTMSGGGDTQYF.

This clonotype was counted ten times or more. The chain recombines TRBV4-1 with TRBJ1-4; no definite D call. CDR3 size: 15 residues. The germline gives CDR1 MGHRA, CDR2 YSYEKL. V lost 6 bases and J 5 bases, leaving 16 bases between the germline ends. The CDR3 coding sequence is TGCGCCAGCAGACGACAACCGGACGTAAATGAAAAACTGTTTTTT. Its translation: CASRRQPDVNEKLFF.

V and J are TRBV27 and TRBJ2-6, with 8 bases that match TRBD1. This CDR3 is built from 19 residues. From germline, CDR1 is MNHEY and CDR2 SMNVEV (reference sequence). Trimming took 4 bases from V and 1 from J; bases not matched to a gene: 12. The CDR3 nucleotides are TGTGCCAGCAGTTGGGAGCCGGGACAGGCTAGGTCTGGGGCCAACGTCCTGACTTTC. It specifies CASSWEPGQARSGANVLTF.

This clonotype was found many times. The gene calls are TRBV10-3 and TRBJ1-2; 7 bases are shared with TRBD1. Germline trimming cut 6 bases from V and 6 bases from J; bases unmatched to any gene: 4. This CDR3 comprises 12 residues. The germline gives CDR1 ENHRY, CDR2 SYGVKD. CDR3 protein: CAIRIGGDGYTF. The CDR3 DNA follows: TGTGCCATCAGGATAGGGGGCGATGGCTACACCTTC.

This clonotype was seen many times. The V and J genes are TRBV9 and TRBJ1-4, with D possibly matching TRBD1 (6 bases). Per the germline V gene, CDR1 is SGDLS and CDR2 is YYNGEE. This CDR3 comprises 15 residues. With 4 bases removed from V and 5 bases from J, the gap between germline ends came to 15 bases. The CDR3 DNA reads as TGTGCCAGCAGCTCGACGACAGGACCAAATGAAAAACTGTTTTTT. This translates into CASSSTTGPNEKLFF.

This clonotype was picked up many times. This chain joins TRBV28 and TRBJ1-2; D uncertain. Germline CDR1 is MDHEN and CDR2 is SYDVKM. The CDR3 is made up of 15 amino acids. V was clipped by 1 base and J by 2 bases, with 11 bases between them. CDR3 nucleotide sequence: TGTGCCAGCAGTTTATTTAGGGTTCGGAACTATGGCTACACCTTC. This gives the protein CASSLFRVRNYGYTF.

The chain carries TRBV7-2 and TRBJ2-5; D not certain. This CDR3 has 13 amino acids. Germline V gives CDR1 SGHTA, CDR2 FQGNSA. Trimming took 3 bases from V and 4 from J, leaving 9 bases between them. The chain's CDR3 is CASSFGSRETQYF. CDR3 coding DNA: TGTGCCAGCAGCTTTGGCAGCCGAGAGACCCAGTACTTC. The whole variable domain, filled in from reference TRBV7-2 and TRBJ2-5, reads GAGVSQSPSNKVTEKGKDVELRCDPISGHTALYWYRQSLGQGLEFLIYFQGNSAPDKSGLPSDRFSAERTGGSVSTLTIQRTQQEDSAVYLCASSFGSRETQYFGPGTRLLVL.

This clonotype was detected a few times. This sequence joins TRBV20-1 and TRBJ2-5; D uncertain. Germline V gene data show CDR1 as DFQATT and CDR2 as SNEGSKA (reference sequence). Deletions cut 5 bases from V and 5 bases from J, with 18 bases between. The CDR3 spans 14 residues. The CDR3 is CSAPFLGTTETQYF. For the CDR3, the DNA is TGCAGTGCTCCCTTTTTGGGTACAACGGAGACCCAGTACTTC.

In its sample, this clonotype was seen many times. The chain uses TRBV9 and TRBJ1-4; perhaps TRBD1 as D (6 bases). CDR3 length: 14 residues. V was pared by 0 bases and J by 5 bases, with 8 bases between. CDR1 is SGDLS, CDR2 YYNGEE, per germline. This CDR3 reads CASSVATGNEKLFF. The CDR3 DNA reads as TGTGCCAGCAGCGTAGCAACAGGGAATGAAAAACTGTTTTTT.

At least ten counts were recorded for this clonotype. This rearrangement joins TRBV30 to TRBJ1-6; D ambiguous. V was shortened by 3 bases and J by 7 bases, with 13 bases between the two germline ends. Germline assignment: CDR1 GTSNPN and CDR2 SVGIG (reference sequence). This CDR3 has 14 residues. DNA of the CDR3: TGTGCCTGGAGCGCGCGGACGGGGAATTCACCCCTCCACTTT. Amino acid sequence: CAWSARTGNSPLHF.

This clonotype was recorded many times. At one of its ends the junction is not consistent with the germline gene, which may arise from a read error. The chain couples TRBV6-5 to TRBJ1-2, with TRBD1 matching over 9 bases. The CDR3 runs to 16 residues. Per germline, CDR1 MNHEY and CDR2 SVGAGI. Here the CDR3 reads CASSYSHRGRFYGDTF. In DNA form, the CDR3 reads TGTGCCAGCAGTTACTCTCACAGGGGGCGGTTCTATGGCGACACCTTC.

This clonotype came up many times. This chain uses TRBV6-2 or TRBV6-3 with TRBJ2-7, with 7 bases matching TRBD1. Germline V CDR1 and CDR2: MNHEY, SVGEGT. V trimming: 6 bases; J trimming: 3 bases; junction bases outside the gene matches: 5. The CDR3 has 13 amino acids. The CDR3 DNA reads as TGTGCCAGCAGCCCGGGACAGTTCTACGAGCAGTACTTC. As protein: CASSPGQFYEQYF.

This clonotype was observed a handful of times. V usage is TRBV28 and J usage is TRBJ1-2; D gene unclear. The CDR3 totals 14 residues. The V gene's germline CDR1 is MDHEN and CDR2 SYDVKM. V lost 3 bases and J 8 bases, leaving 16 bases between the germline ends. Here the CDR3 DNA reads TGTGCCAGCAGTTTTCGAAGGTCCCAATGGGGCTACACCTTC. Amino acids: CASSFRRSQWGYTF.

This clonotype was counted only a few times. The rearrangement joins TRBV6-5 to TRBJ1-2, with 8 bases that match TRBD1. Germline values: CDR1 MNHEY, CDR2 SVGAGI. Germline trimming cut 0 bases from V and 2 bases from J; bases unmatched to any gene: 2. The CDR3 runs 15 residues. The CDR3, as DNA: TGTGCCAGCAGTTACTCGTCAGGGGGCAACTATGGCTACACCTTC. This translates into CASSYSSGGNYGYTF.

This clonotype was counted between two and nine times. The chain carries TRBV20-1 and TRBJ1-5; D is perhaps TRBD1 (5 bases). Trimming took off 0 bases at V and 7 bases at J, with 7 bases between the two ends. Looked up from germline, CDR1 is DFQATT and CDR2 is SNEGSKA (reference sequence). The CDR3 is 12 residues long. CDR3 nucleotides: TGCAGTGCTAGAGAGAGACAGCAGCCCCAGCATTTT. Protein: CSARERQQPQHF.

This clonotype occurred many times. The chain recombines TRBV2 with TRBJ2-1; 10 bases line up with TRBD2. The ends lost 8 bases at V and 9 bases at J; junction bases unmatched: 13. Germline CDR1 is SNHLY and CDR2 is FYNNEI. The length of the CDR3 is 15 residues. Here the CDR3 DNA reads TGTGCCAGCGGGGGGCTAGCGGGGGAACGAGGTGAGCAGTTCTTC. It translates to CASGGLAGERGEQFF.

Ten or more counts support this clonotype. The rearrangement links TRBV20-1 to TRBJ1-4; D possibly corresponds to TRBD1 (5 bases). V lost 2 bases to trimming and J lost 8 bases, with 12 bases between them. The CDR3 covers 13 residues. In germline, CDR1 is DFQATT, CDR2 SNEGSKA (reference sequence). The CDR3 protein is CSARRSQGEKLFF. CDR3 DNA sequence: TGCAGTGCTAGAAGGTCCCAGGGCGAAAAACTGTTTTTT.